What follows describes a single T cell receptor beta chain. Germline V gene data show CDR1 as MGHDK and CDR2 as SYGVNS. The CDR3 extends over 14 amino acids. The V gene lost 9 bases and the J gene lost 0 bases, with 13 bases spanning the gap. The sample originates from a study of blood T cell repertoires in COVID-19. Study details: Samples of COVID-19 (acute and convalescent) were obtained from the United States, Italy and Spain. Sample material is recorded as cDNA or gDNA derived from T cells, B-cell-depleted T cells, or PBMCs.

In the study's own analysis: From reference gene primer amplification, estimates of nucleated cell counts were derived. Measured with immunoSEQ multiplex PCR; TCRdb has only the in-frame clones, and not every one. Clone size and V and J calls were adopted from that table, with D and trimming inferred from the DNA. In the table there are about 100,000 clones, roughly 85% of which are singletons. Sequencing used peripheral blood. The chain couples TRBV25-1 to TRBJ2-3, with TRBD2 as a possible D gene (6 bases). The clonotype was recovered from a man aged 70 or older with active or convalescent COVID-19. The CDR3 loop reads CASSGGISTDTQYF. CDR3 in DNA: TGTGCCAGTTCCGGCGGGATTAGCACAGATACGCAGTATTTT. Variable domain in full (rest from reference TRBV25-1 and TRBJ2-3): EADIYQTPRYLVIGTGKKITLECSQTMGHDKMYWYQQDPGMELHLIHYSYGVNSTEKGDLSSESTVSRIRTEHFPLTLESARPSHTSQYLCASSGGISTDTQYFGPGTRLTVL.